The 11 T cell receptor beta chains below all came from one sample that was sequenced in a study of T-cell memory formation after mild COVID-19. TCRdb reprocessed the 5' RACE reads via MiXCR and lists one record per CDR3 protein. There are about 390,000 distinct CDR3 sequences in the sample; under 25% occur only once, and about an eighth lies in the top ten. Sequencing was performed on PBMCs or a T cell subset sorted from them (not recorded which). These receptors all stem from an adult woman who had mild COVID-19 (a few samples of this study predate the infection). Cell type and time point are not known.

This chain connects TRBV6-5 to TRBJ2-7; a possible D gene is TRBD2 (6 bases). Trimming took 6 bases from V and 0 from J, leaving 15 bases between them. Per the germline V gene, CDR1 is MNHEY and CDR2 is SVGAGI. CDR3 length: 15 amino acids. The CDR3 DNA is TGTGCCAGCAGCCCGGACTACCTCAGCTCCTACGAGCAGTACTTC. Protein product: CASSPDYLSSYEQYF.

The rearrangement joins TRBV7-8 to TRBJ2-7; TRBD1 is a possible D gene (5 bases). There are 15 residues in the CDR3. CDR1 is SGHVS, CDR2 FQNEAQ, per germline. Trimming removed 3 bases at V and 3 bases at J, with 15 bases between. CDR3 nucleotides: TGTGCCAGCAGCTTTCGACAGAACTCAAACTACGAGCAGTACTTC. It translates to CASSFRQNSNYEQYF.

V and J are TRBV9 and TRBJ1-6, with D tentatively TRBD1 (5 bases). Germline V gives CDR1 SGDLS, CDR2 YYNGEE. CDR3 length equals 14 residues. V dropped 0 bases and J dropped 5 bases, with 6 bases sitting between them. CDR3 region: CASSVGQNNSPLHF. Written as DNA, the CDR3 is TGTGCCAGCAGCGTAGGACAGAATAATTCACCCCTCCACTTT.

This clonotype was seen a handful of times. DNA of the CDR3: TGTGCCAGCAGCCGGAAACCCGAAAGCGGGAGGAATGAGCAGTTCTTC. Its translation: CASSRKPESGRNEQFF. This sequence joins TRBV6-5 and TRBJ2-1; 9 bases map to TRBD2. The CDR3 has 16 residues. Germline V gene sequence: CDR1 MNHEY, CDR2 SVGAGI. The V gene end was trimmed by 6 bases and the J gene end by 7 bases; junction bases not matched to a gene: 13.

This clonotype was recorded a few times. The V and J genes are TRBV9 and TRBJ1-6, with a weak D call TRBD1 (5 bases). The V end was cut by 5 bases, the J end by 14 bases, with 17 bases between. Per the germline V gene, CDR1 is SGDLS and CDR2 is YYNGEE. The CDR3 is 13 amino acids. CDR3 DNA: TGTGCCAGCAGAGACGGGACGGCTGGGGCCCTCCACTTT. It is translated as CASRDGTAGALHF.

The chain couples TRBV15 to TRBJ1-4; a possible D gene is TRBD1 (6 bases). CDR1 and CDR2 from the germline V gene are LNHNV and YYDKDF (reference sequence). The CDR3 runs to 15 residues. V was pared by 1 base and J by 8 bases, with 14 bases between. The chain's CDR3 is CATSRVGFQGEKLFF. In nucleotides, the CDR3 is TGTGCCACCAGCAGAGTGGGATTCCAGGGGGAAAAACTGTTTTTT.

V usage is TRBV7-2 and J usage is TRBJ2-5, with D possibly being TRBD2 (5 bases). The germline V gene encodes CDR1 SGHTA and CDR2 FQGNSA. Trimming pared 1 base from V and 2 bases from J, leaving 14 bases between. The CDR3 totals 16 residues. CDR3 in amino acids: CASSLGVFSAQETQYF. The CDR3 region has the DNA TGTGCCAGCAGCTTAGGGGTGTTTAGCGCGCAAGAGACCCAGTACTTC.

This clonotype was recorded once. The chain uses TRBV12-3 or TRBV12-4 and TRBJ1-2; D is possibly TRBD1 (5 bases). This CDR3 is 13 amino acids long. V was trimmed by 3 bases and J by 7 bases, leaving 12 bases between them. CDR3 coding DNA: TGTGCCAGCAGTTTTAGGGGAACTGGTGGCTACACCTTC. This gives the protein CASSFRGTGGYTF.

This clonotype was recorded a few times. The genes are TRBV20-1 and TRBJ2-5; D may be TRBD2 (6 bases). Trimming removed 1 base at V and 4 bases at J, with 10 bases between. Germline-derived CDR1 and CDR2 are DFQATT and SNEGSKA (reference sequence). CDR3 length: 13 amino acids. The CDR3 reads CSARGPGGETQYF. The CDR3 DNA follows: TGCAGTGCTAGAGGTCCCGGGGGAGAGACCCAGTACTTC.

Ten or more counts support this clonotype. The chain recombines TRBV7-9 with TRBJ2-3, with D hard to call. CDR1 SEHNR and CDR2 FQNEAQ come from the germline V gene (reference sequence). CDR3 length: 15 amino acids. The V end lost 1 base, the J end lost 0 bases, and 8 bases lay between the germline ends. CDR3 in amino acids: CASSLGGTSTDTQYF. For the CDR3, the DNA is TGTGCCAGCAGCTTAGGGGGAACTAGCACAGATACGCAGTATTTT.

This clonotype was seen at least ten times. The chain links TRBV9 to TRBJ2-7, with D unresolved. Trimming shortened V by 4 bases and J by 3 bases, and 11 bases separated the two germline ends. Germline CDR1 is SGDLS and CDR2 is YYNGEE. CDR3 length: 13 residues. CDR3 amino acids: CASSLRTDYEQYF. CDR3 DNA: TGTGCCAGCAGCTTGAGAACGGACTACGAGCAGTACTTC.